These 5 T cell receptor beta chains share one sample of origin, sequenced in a study of T-cell memory formation after mild COVID-19. One entry per CDR3 protein results from TCRdb running MiXCR on the 5' RACE reads. The sample consists of around 340,000 distinct CDR3 sequences, about a sixth of them appearing once. Sample: PBMCs or a T cell subset sorted from them (not recorded which). The receptors derive from a man younger than 30 who had mild COVID-19 (a few samples of this study predate the infection). Cell type and time point are not known.

The V gene is TRBV20-1, the J gene TRBJ2-3; 7 bases agree with TRBD2. There are 14 residues in the CDR3. The junction had 5 bases not matched to a gene; V was cut back by 3 bases and J by 2 bases. Germline V lookup: CDR1 DFQATT, CDR2 SNEGSKA (reference sequence). The CDR3 DNA reads as TGCAGTGCTAGCCGTGGGGGGGACACAGATACGCAGTATTTT. Translation gives CSASRGGDTDTQYF.

This clonotype appeared a few times. The gene calls are TRBV5-6 and TRBJ2-4; TRBD1 matches 7 bases. Germline CDR1 and CDR2: SGHDT and YYEEEE. After removal of 4 bases from V and 13 bases from J, the junction contained 8 bases not matched to a gene. This CDR3 is built from 12 residues. CDR3 residues: CASSLSRDSQYF. Written as DNA, the CDR3 is TGTGCCAGCAGCCTCTCCCGGGACAGCCAGTACTTC. Using reference TRBV5-6 and TRBJ2-4 for the parts outside the CDR3, the full variable domain is DAGVTQSPTHLIKTRGQQVTLRCSPKSGHDTVSWYQQALGQGPQFIFQYYEEEERQRGNFPDRFSGHQFPNYSSELNVNALLLGDSALYLCASSLSRDSQYFGAGTRLSVL.

The V gene is TRBV7-6, the J gene TRBJ2-1; 11 bases line up with TRBD2. This CDR3 contains 16 residues. Trimming cost V 3 bases and J 5 bases; bases outside gene matches: 6. Germline CDR1 is SGHVS and CDR2 is FNYEAQ. CDR3 sequence: CASSFLSGGADNEQFF. The CDR3 nucleotides read TGTGCCAGCAGCTTCCTTAGCGGGGGGGCCGACAATGAGCAGTTCTTC. Together with reference TRBV7-6 and TRBJ2-1, the CDR3 gives the full variable domain: GAGVSQSPRYKVTKRGQDVALRCDPISGHVSLYWYRQALGQGPEFLTYFNYEAQQDKSGLPNDRFSAERPEGSISTLTIQRTEQRDSAMYRCASSFLSGGADNEQFFGPGTRLTVL.

This clonotype appeared a few times. The CDR3: CASSPLGDTGELFF. The DNA of the CDR3 is TGCGCCAGCAGCCCATTAGGGGACACCGGGGAGCTGTTTTTT. The chain joins TRBV5-1 to TRBJ2-2; a possible D gene is TRBD1 (5 bases). Germline V gene lookup returns CDR1 SGHRS and CDR2 YFSETQ. The CDR3 totals 14 residues. V shed 4 bases and J shed 3 bases, with 10 bases lying between them.

The rearrangement uses TRBV9 and TRBJ2-3; 11 bases are a match to TRBD2. There are 17 residues in the CDR3. The ends lost 4 bases at V and 0 bases at J; junction bases unmatched: 7. CDR1 is SGDLS, CDR2 YYNGEE, per germline. For the CDR3, the DNA is TGTGCCAGCAGCTTCCGGACTAGCGGGCGAAGCACAGATACGCAGTATTTT. It is translated as CASSFRTSGRSTDTQYF. Based on the CDR3 plus reference TRBV9 and TRBJ2-3, the full variable domain is DSGVTQTPKHLITATGQRVTLRCSPRSGDLSVYWYQQSLDQGLQFLIQYYNGEERAKGNILERFSAQQFPDLHSELNLSSLELGDSALYFCASSFRTSGRSTDTQYFGPGTRLTVL.